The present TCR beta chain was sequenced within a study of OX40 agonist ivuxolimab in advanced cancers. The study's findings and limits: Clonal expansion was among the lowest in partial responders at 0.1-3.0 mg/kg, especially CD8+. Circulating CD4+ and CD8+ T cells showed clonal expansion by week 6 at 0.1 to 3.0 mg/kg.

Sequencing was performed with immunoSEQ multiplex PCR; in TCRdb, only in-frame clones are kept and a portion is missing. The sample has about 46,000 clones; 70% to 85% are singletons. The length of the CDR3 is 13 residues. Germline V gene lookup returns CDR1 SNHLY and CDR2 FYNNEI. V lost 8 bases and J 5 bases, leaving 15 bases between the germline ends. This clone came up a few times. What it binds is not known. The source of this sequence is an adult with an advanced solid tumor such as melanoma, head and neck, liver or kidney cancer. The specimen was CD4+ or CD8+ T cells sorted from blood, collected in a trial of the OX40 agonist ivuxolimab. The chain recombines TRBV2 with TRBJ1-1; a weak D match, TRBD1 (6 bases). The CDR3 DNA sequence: TGTGCCAGCCCGCCCGGGGGCGCTACTGAAGCTTTCTTT. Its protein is CASPPGGATEAFF. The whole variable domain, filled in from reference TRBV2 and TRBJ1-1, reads EPEVTQTPSHQVTQMGQEVILRCVPISNHLYFYWYRQILGQKVEFLVSFYNNEISEKSEIFDDQFSVERPDGSNFTLKIRSTKLEDSAMYFCASPPGGATEAFFGQGTRLTVV.